The 27 T cell receptor beta chains below all came from one sample that was sequenced in a study of T-cell memory formation after mild COVID-19. TCRdb re-called the 5' RACE reads through MiXCR, storing one row per CDR3 protein. The sample consists of roughly 510,000 distinct CDR3 sequences, around 15% of them appearing once. The material sequenced was PBMCs or a T cell subset sorted from them (not recorded which). These receptors were obtained from an adult woman who had mild COVID-19 (a few samples of this study predate the infection). Cell type and time point are not known.

The chain links TRBV12-3 or TRBV12-4 to TRBJ2-1, with D possibly matching TRBD2 (6 bases). The CDR3 runs to 21 residues. Trimming shortened V by 5 bases and J by 4 bases, and 33 bases separated the two germline ends. CDR3 amino acids: CASSGLLKRETPKTVYNEQFF. The CDR3 nucleotides read TGTGCCAGCAGTGGCCTTTTGAAACGGGAGACCCCAAAGACGGTTTACAATGAGCAGTTCTTC.

V is TRBV15 and J is TRBJ1-2; 7 bases align to TRBD1. The J segment lost 6 bases and the V segment lost 1 base, leaving 2 bases of the junction unmatched. This CDR3 has 13 amino acids. Germline CDR1 LNHNV, CDR2 YYDKDF (reference sequence). The CDR3 DNA reads TGTGCCACCAGCAGAGCACAGGGGAATGGCTACACCTTC. Residues: CATSRAQGNGYTF.

This chain links TRBV7-3 with TRBJ2-7; TRBD2 matches at 13 bases. The CDR3 loop spans 15 amino acids. The germline CDR1 and CDR2 sequences are SGHTA and FQGTGA. Trimming took 5 bases from V and 8 from J; bases not matched to a gene: 9. Here the CDR3 DNA reads TGTGCCAGCAGCCGACTAGCGGGGGGAACTGGAAAGCAGTACTTC. Its protein product is CASSRLAGGTGKQYF.

In its sample, this clonotype was seen a few times. The V gene is TRBV5-1, the J gene TRBJ1-5; 7 nucleotides align to TRBD1. Per the germline V gene, CDR1 is SGHRS and CDR2 is YFSETQ. CDR3 length equals 15 residues. J was trimmed by 5 bases and V by 4 bases; bases with no gene match: 9. In DNA, the CDR3 is TGCGCCAGCAGCCCCCAGGGGGGAGTGGATCAGCCCCAGCATTTT. It encodes CASSPQGGVDQPQHF.

This clonotype appeared a few times. The chain carries TRBV9 and TRBJ2-5; D perhaps matches TRBD2 (5 bases). Trimming took 0 bases from V and 5 from J, leaving 17 bases between them. The germline gives CDR1 SGDLS, CDR2 YYNGEE. The CDR3 covers 16 residues. CDR3 sequence reads: CASSVDPSGSGETQYF. CDR3 DNA: TGTGCCAGCAGCGTAGACCCTTCCGGGTCGGGGGAGACCCAGTACTTC. The full variable domain, its missing parts supplied by reference TRBV9 and TRBJ2-5, is DSGVTQTPKHLITATGQRVTLRCSPRSGDLSVYWYQQSLDQGLQFLIQYYNGEERAKGNILERFSAQQFPDLHSELNLSSLELGDSALYFCASSVDPSGSGETQYFGPGTRLLVL.

This clonotype was seen a handful of times. The genes are TRBV5-4 and TRBJ2-5, with D possibly TRBD2 on 6 matching bases. The germline gives CDR1 SGHNT, CDR2 YYREEE (reference sequence). The CDR3 covers 14 residues. V dropped 0 bases and J dropped 3 bases, with 9 bases sitting between them. The CDR3 spells CASSLAGGKETQYF. The CDR3 DNA reads TGTGCCAGCAGCTTGGCCGGCGGGAAAGAGACCCAGTACTTC. The entire variable domain, with the rest obtained from reference TRBV5-4 and TRBJ2-5, is as follows: ETGVTQSPTHLIKTRGQQVTLRCSSQSGHNTVSWYQQALGQGPQFIFQYYREEENGRGNFPPRFSGLQFPNYSSELNVNALELDDSALYLCASSLAGGKETQYFGPGTRLLVL.

This clonotype was observed a few times. The gene calls are TRBV20-1 and TRBJ2-7; D gene uncertain. The germline gives CDR1 DFQATT, CDR2 SNEGSKA (reference sequence). The CDR3 extends over 12 amino acids. The V gene lost 0 bases and the J gene lost 3 bases, with 6 bases spanning the gap. CDR3 loop: CSAREDLYEQYF. The CDR3, as DNA: TGCAGTGCTAGAGAGGACCTCTACGAGCAGTACTTC.

This chain connects TRBV12-3 or TRBV12-4 to TRBJ1-5, with D possibly being TRBD1 (5 bases). The CDR3 has 17 residues. Trimming stripped 5 bases from V and 4 bases from J, with 21 bases between. The CDR3 region is CASSGGTEGSRNQPQHF. In nucleotides, the CDR3 is TGTGCCAGCAGTGGGGGAACGGAGGGGAGCCGGAATCAGCCCCAGCATTTT.

The rearrangement links TRBV12-3 or TRBV12-4 to TRBJ1-1; 8 nucleotides line up with TRBD1. The CDR3 sequence is 14 residues long. V lost 5 bases and J lost 6; bases outside the gene matches: 8. The CDR3: CASSQTGQVAEAFF. Written as DNA, the CDR3 is TGTGCCAGCAGTCAAACGGGACAGGTCGCTGAAGCTTTCTTT.

This chain joins TRBV20-1 and TRBJ2-7, with TRBD2 matching over 8 bases. The length of the CDR3 is 15 residues. In germline, CDR1 is DFQATT, CDR2 SNEGSKA (reference sequence). Trimming at V came to 0 bases and at J to 2 bases, leaving 6 bases not matched to a gene. Written as DNA, the CDR3 is TGCAGTGCTAGAGATTCGTGGACTAGCACCTACGAGCAGTACTTC. Protein product: CSARDSWTSTYEQYF.

This clonotype was seen a few times. The chain is built from TRBV4-1 and TRBJ2-5, with D uncertain. Germline loops: CDR1 MGHRA, CDR2 YSYEKL. The CDR3 is 19 residues long. The V end was cut by 0 bases, the J end by 2 bases, with 22 bases between. The CDR3: CASSQDKSRNEPLQETQYF. The CDR3 bases are TGCGCCAGCAGCCAAGATAAGTCACGGAACGAACCGTTACAAGAGACCCAGTACTTC.

This clonotype was found a few times. V gene TRBV4-3 combines with J gene TRBJ1-1; D gene ambiguous. The CDR3 length is 13 residues. CDR1 is LGHNA and CDR2 is YSLEER in the germline V gene. V dropped 1 base and J dropped 0 bases, with 3 bases sitting between them. In DNA form, the CDR3 reads TGCGCCAGCAGCCAAGCAGTGAACACTGAAGCTTTCTTT. It is translated as CASSQAVNTEAFF.

This clonotype has a count of ten or more. V gene TRBV5-1 combines with J gene TRBJ2-7, with 16 bases fitting TRBD2. The CDR3 runs to 16 residues. The V segment lost 4 bases and the J segment 4 bases; nucleotides outside the gene matches: 5. Per the germline V gene, CDR1 is SGHRS and CDR2 is YFSETQ. CDR3 region: CASSGGLAGGPYEQYF. The CDR3, as DNA: TGCGCCAGCAGCGGGGGACTAGCGGGAGGGCCTTACGAGCAGTACTTC.

V usage is TRBV6-2 or TRBV6-3 and J usage is TRBJ2-1; TRBD2 agrees at 10 bases. The CDR3 runs to 15 residues. After removal of 2 bases from V and 6 bases from J, the junction contained 4 bases not matched to a gene. CDR1 is MNHEY and CDR2 is SVGEGT in the germline V gene. CDR3 DNA: TGTGCCAGCAGTTACCAAGCGGGAGGGCTCAATGAGCAGTTCTTC. Protein sequence: CASSYQAGGLNEQFF.

This clonotype was seen a few times. The genes are TRBV10-3 and TRBJ2-1, with 10 bases fitting TRBD2. The CDR3 length is 14 residues. With 7 bases clipped from V and 7 bases from J, the junction kept 7 bases outside the gene matches. Germline loops: CDR1 ENHRY, CDR2 SYGVKD. The DNA for the CDR3 is TGTGCCATCATGCTGGCTAGCGGGAGTAATGAGCAGTTCTTC. Amino acid sequence: CAIMLASGSNEQFF.

The V gene is TRBV6-6, the J gene TRBJ2-7, with 11 bases identical to TRBD1. This CDR3 is built from 14 residues. From germline, CDR1 is MNHNY and CDR2 SVGAGI (reference sequence). After removal of 2 bases from V and 6 bases from J, the junction contained 3 bases not matched to a gene. CDR3 sequence: CASSYTGTGGEQYF. CDR3 in DNA: TGTGCCAGCAGTTACACCGGGACAGGGGGCGAGCAGTACTTC.

There are a few counts of this clonotype. The chain employs TRBV4-2 and TRBJ1-2; D is perhaps TRBD1 (5 bases). The CDR3 has 14 amino acids. Trimming stripped 0 bases from V and 6 bases from J, with 11 bases between. Germline CDR1 LGHNA, CDR2 YNFKEQ. CDR3 region: CASSQDVRAHGYTF. CDR3 DNA sequence: TGTGCCAGCAGCCAAGATGTCAGGGCCCATGGCTACACCTTC.

V is TRBV24-1 and J is TRBJ2-3; D is unresolved. Trimming took off 5 bases at V and 2 bases at J, with 10 bases between the two ends. The CDR3 runs 14 residues. CDR1 and CDR2 from the germline V gene are KGHDR and SFDVKD. The CDR3 DNA reads as TGTGCCACCAGTGGCCTCGTCTCCACAGATACGCAGTATTTT. Protein sequence: CATSGLVSTDTQYF.

The rearrangement joins TRBV7-8 to TRBJ2-5; TRBD2 matches 8 bases. Germline V gene lookup returns CDR1 SGHVS and CDR2 FQNEAQ. This CDR3 contains 15 residues. The V segment lost 5 bases and the J segment 5 bases; nucleotides outside the gene matches: 10. DNA for the CDR3: TGTGCCAGCAGCCCCGGGAGGGGGGGGGACGAGACCCAGTACTTC. Amino acid sequence: CASSPGRGGDETQYF.

The genes are TRBV4-1 and TRBJ2-3; 16 nucleotides line up with TRBD2. The V segment lost 0 bases and the J segment 6 bases; nucleotides outside the gene matches: 3. Germline CDR1 MGHRA, CDR2 YSYEKL. The CDR3 spans 17 residues. In DNA form, the CDR3 reads TGCGCCAGCAGCCAAGATCAGGGACTAGCGGGGGGGGATACGCAGTATTTT. Residues: CASSQDQGLAGGDTQYF.

This clonotype has just a few counts. This chain links TRBV4-1 with TRBJ1-1; D perhaps matches TRBD1 (5 bases). This CDR3 region has 15 residues. The V gene lost 4 bases and the J gene lost 1 base, with 13 bases spanning the gap. The germline V gene encodes CDR1 MGHRA and CDR2 YSYEKL. The CDR3, as DNA: TGCGCCAGCAGCCGAGCCGGGGCCTCGAACACTGAAGCTTTCTTT. Its protein is CASSRAGASNTEAFF.

This sequence joins TRBV28 and TRBJ1-3, with D possibly TRBD1 on 5 matching bases. Germline CDR1 MDHEN, CDR2 SYDVKM. The ends were cut back, 3 bases at V and 0 bases at J, with 12 bases in the middle. The CDR3 is made up of 16 amino acids. DNA of the CDR3: TGTGCCAGCAGTTTGTTGGGGGGTCTCTCTGGAAACACCATATATTTT. It codes for CASSLLGGLSGNTIYF.

This chain uses TRBV4-1 with TRBJ2-5; TRBD1 is a possible D gene (5 bases). The V end was cut by 4 bases, the J end by 0 bases, with 12 bases between. CDR1 MGHRA and CDR2 YSYEKL come from the germline V gene. This CDR3 is built from 15 residues. The CDR3 DNA reads TGCGCCAGCAGCCGAACAGACAGCTACCAAGAGACCCAGTACTTC. It translates to CASSRTDSYQETQYF.

In this sample, this clonotype turned up many times. The chain employs TRBV7-6 and TRBJ2-1; weak D call: TRBD2 (6 bases). The CDR3 sequence is 14 residues long. From germline, CDR1 is SGHVS and CDR2 FNYEAQ. The V end lost 5 bases, the J end lost 6 bases, and 14 bases lay between the germline ends. CDR3: CASSPGTSSNEQFF. As DNA, the CDR3 is TGTGCCAGCAGCCCCGGGACTTCAAGCAATGAGCAGTTCTTC.

The gene calls are TRBV7-3 and TRBJ2-6; D is ambiguous. The V gene lost 5 bases and the J gene lost 1 base, with 6 bases spanning the gap. The CDR3 length is 14 residues. Germline V gene lookup returns CDR1 SGHTA and CDR2 FQGTGA. CDR3 amino acids: CASSVNSGANVLTF. For the CDR3, the DNA is TGTGCCAGCAGCGTGAATTCTGGGGCCAACGTCCTGACTTTC.

The chain combines TRBV7-9 with TRBJ1-2; TRBD1 agrees at 8 bases. Germline CDR1 and CDR2: SEHNR and FQNEAQ (reference sequence). V was pared by 7 bases and J by 4 bases, with 8 bases of the junction left unmatched. The CDR3 has 14 residues. CDR3 nucleotide sequence: TGTGCCAGCACCGCTGGACAGGGACCCTATGGCTACACCTTC. Translating gives CASTAGQGPYGYTF.

This rearrangement joins TRBV6-5 to TRBJ1-1; perhaps TRBD1 as D (5 bases). The CDR3 spans 12 residues. The V end was cut by 6 bases, the J end by 5 bases, with 10 bases between. Germline V CDR1 and CDR2: MNHEY, SVGAGI. The CDR3 bases are TGTGCCAGCAGATTAGGGGAGACTGAAGCTTTCTTT. This gives the protein CASRLGETEAFF.